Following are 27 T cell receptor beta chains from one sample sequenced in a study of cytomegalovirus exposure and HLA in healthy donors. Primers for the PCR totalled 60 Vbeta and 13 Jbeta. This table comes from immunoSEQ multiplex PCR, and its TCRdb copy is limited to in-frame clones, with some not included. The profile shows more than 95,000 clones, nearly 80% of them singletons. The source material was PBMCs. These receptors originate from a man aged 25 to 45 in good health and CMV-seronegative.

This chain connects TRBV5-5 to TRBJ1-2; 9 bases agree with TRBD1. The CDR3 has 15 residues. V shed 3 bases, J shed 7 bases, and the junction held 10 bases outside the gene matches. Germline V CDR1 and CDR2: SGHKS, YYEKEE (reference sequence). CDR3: CASSWGQGGRGGYTF. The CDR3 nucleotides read TGTGCCAGCAGCTGGGGACAGGGTGGAAGAGGTGGCTACACCTTC.

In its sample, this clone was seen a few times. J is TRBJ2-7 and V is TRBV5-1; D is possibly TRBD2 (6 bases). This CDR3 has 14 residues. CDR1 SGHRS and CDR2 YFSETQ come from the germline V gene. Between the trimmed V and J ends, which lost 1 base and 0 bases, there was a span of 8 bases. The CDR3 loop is CASSLTSSSYEQYF. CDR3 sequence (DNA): TGCGCCAGCAGCTTGACTAGCAGCTCCTACGAGCAGTACTTC.

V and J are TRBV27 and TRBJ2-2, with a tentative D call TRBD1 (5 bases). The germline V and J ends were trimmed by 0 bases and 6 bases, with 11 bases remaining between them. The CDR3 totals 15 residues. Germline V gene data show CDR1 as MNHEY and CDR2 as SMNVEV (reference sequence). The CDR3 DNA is TGTGCCAGCAGTTTATCGGGGCCGATATCCGGGGAGCTGTTTTTT. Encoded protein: CASSLSGPISGELFF.

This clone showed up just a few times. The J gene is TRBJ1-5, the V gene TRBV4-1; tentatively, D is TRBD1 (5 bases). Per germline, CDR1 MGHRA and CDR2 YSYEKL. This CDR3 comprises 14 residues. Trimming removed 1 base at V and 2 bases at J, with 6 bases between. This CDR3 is CASSQVQGNQPQHF. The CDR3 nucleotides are TGCGCCAGCAGCCAAGTACAGGGCAATCAGCCCCAGCATTTT.

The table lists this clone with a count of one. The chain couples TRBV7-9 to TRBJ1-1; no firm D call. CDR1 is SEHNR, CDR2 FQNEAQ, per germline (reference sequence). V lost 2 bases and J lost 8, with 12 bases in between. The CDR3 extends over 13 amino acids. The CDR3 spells CASSLPNYPEAFF. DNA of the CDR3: TGTGCCAGCAGCTTACCTAATTATCCCGAAGCTTTCTTT.

The CDR3 sequence is CAISDAAGAWGYTF. The CDR3 bases are TGTGCCATCAGTGATGCGGCAGGGGCTTGGGGCTACACCTTC. The J gene is TRBJ1-2, the V gene TRBV10-3; a weak D match, TRBD1 (6 bases). Trimming removed 3 bases from V and 8 bases from J, with 16 bases in between. Germline loops: CDR1 ENHRY, CDR2 SYGVKD. This CDR3 is 14 amino acids long.

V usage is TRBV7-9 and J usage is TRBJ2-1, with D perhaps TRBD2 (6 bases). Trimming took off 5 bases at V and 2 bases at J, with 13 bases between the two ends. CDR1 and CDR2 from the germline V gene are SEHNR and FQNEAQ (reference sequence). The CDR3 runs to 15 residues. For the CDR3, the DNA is TGTGCCAGCAGCCATGGAGGGCTTGCCTACAATGAGCAGTTCTTC. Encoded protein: CASSHGGLAYNEQFF.

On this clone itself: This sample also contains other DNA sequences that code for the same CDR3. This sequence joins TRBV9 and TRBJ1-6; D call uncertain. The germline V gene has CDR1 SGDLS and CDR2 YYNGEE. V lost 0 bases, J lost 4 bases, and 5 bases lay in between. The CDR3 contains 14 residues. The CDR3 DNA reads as TGTGCCAGCAGCGTAGTAGAGTATAATTCACCCCTCCACTTT. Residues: CASSVVEYNSPLHF.

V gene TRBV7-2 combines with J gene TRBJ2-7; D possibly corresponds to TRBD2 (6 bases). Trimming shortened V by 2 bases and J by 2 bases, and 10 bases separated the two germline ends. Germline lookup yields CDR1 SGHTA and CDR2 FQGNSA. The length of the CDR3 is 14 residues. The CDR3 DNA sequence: TGTGCCAGCAGCTTAAACGGGGGACCCTACGAGCAGTACTTC. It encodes CASSLNGGPYEQYF.

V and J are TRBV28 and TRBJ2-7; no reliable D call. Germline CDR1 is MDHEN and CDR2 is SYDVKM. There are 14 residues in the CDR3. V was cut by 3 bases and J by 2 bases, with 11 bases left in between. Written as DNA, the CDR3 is TGTGCCAGCAGTTTTAGTTCCCGTACCTACGAGCAGTACTTC. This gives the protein CASSFSSRTYEQYF.

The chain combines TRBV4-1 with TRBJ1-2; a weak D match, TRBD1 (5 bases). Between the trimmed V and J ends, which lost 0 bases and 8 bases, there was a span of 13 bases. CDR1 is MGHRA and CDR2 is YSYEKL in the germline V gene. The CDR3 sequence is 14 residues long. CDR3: CASSQDGPRGGYTF. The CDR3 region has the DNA TGCGCCAGCAGCCAAGATGGCCCACGGGGGGGCTACACCTTC.

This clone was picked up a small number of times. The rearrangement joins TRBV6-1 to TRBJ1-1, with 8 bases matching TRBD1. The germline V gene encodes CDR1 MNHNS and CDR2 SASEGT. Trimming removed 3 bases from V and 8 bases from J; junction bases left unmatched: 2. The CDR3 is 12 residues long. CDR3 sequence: CASSDWTGEAFF. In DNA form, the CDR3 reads TGTGCCAGCAGTGATTGGACAGGGGAAGCTTTCTTT.

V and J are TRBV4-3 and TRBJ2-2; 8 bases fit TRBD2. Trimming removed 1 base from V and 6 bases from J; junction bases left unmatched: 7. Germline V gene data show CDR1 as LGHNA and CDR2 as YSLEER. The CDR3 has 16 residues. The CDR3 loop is CASSQVSGGRSGELFF. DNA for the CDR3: TGCGCCAGCAGCCAAGTTTCGGGGGGGCGTTCCGGGGAGCTGTTTTTT.

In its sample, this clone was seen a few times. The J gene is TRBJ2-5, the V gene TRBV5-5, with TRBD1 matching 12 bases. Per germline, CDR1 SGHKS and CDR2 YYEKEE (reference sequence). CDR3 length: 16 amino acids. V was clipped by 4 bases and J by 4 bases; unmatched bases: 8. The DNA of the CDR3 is TGTGCCAGCAGCAAAACCGGGACAGGGGGCTTAGAGACCCAGTACTTC. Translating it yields CASSKTGTGGLETQYF.

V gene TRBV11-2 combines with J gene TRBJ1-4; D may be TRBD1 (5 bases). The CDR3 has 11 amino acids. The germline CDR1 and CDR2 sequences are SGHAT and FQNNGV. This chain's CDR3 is CATAGSGKLFF. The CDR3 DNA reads TGTGCAACCGCAGGGTCGGGAAAACTGTTTTTT.

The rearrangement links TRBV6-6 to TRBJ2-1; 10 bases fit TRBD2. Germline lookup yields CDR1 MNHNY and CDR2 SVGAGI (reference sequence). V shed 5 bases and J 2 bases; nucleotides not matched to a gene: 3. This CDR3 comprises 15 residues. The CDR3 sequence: CASSRTSGTYNEQFF. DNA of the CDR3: TGTGCCAGCAGTAGGACTAGCGGTACCTACAATGAGCAGTTCTTC.

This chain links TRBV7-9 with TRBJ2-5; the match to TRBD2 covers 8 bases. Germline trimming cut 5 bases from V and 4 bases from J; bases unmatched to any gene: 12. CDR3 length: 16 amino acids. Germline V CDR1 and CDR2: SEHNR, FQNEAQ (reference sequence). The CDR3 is CASSPGVVSGAETQYF. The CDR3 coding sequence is TGTGCCAGCAGCCCCGGCGTGGTTAGCGGGGCAGAGACCCAGTACTTC.

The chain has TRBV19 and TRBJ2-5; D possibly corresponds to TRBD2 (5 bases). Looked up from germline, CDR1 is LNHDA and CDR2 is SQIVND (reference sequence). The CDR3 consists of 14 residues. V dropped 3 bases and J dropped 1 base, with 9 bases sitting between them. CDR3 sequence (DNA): TGTGCCAGTAGTATTTGGACTTTCCAAGAGACCCAGTACTTC. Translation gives CASSIWTFQETQYF.

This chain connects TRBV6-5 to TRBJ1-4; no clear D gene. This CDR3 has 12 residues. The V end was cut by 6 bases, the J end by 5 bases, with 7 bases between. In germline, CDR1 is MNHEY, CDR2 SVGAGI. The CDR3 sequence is CASSSGNEKLFF. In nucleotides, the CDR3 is TGTGCCAGCAGCTCGGGGAATGAAAAACTGTTTTTT.

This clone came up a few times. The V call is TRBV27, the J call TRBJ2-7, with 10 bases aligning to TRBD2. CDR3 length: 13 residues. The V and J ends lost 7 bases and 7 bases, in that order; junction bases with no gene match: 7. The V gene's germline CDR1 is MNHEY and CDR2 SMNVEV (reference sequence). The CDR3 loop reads CASKSGGASEQYF. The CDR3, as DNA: TGTGCCAGCAAAAGCGGGGGGGCCAGTGAGCAGTACTTC.

CDR3 region: CASSLRGYSYEQYF. The CDR3 DNA is TGTGCCAGCAGTTTACGGGGATACTCCTACGAGCAGTACTTC. The rearrangement uses TRBV28 and TRBJ2-7; D is possibly TRBD2 (5 bases). This CDR3 region has 14 residues. Germline V gene data show CDR1 as MDHEN and CDR2 as SYDVKM. Trimming cost V 2 bases and J 0 bases, with 8 bases left between them.

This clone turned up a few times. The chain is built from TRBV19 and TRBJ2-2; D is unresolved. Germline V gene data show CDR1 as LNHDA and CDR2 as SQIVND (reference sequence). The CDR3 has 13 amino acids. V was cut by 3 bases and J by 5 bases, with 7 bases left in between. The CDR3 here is CASSMGATGELFF. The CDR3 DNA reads TGTGCCAGTAGTATGGGCGCTACCGGGGAGCTGTTTTTT. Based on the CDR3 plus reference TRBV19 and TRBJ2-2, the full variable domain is DGGITQSPKYLFRKEGQNVTLSCEQNLNHDAMYWYRQDPGQGLRLIYYSQIVNDFQKGDIAEGYSVSREKKESFPLTVTSAQKNPTAFYLCASSMGATGELFFGEGSRLTVL.

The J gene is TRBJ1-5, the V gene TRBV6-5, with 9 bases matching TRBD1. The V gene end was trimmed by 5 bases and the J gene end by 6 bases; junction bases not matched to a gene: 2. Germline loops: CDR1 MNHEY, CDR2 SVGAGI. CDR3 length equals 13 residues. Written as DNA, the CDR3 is TGTGCCAGCAGTAGGGACAGGGCTCAGCCCCAGCATTTT. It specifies CASSRDRAQPQHF.

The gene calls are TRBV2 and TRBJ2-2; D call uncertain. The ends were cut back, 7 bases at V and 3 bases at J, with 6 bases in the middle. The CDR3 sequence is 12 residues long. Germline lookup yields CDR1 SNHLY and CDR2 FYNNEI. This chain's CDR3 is CASNIDTGELFF. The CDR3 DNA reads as TGTGCCAGCAACATTGACACCGGGGAGCTGTTTTTT.

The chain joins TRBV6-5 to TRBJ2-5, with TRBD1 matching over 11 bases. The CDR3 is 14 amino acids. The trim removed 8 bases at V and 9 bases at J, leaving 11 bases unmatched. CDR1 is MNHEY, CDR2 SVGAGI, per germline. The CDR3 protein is CASRGQGGAWAQYF. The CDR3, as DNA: TGTGCCAGCCGGGGACAGGGGGGGGCGTGGGCCCAGTACTTC.

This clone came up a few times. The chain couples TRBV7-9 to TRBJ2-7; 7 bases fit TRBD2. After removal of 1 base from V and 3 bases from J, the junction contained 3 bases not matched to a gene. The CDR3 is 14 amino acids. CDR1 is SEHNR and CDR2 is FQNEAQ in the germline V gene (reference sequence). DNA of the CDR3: TGTGCCAGCAGCTTAGTCGGGGGGAACTACGAGCAGTACTTC. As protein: CASSLVGGNYEQYF.

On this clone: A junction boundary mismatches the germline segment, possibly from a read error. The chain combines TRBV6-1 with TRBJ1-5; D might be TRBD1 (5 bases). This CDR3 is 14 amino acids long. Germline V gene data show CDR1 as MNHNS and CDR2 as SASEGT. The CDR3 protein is CASTESGGNQPQHF. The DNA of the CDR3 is TGTGCCAGCACTGAATCGGGGGGGAATCAGCCCCAGCATTTT.